Shown below are 31 T cell receptor beta chains from a single sample sequenced in a study of blood T cell repertoires in COVID-19. Profiling relied on immunoSEQ multiplex PCR, and the TCRdb table lists in-frame clones only, not all of them. The sample carries fewer than 40,000 clones, around 80% recorded once. What was sequenced was peripheral blood. These receptors were collected from a man between 60 and 70 years old with acute or convalescent COVID-19.

The chain is built from TRBV5-1 and TRBJ1-2, with no clear D. V was clipped by 1 base and J by 3 bases, with 7 bases between them. CDR1 is SGHRS, CDR2 YFSETQ, per germline. The CDR3 length is 13 residues. CDR3 protein: CASSLSRYYGYTF. In nucleotides, the CDR3 is TGCGCCAGCAGCTTGTCGCGGTACTATGGCTACACCTTC.

The chain recombines TRBV7-2 with TRBJ2-3; 10 bases match TRBD2. J gave up 4 bases and V 2 bases, and 9 bases lay outside the gene matches. The CDR3 covers 17 residues. The germline CDR1 and CDR2 sequences are SGHTA and FQGNSA. The CDR3 here is CASSLRSASGSADTQYF. The CDR3 DNA follows: TGTGCCAGCAGCTTACGTTCGGCTAGCGGGAGCGCAGATACGCAGTATTTT.

The gene calls are TRBV27 and TRBJ2-7, with a tentative D call TRBD2 (6 bases). The V and J ends lost 1 base and 3 bases respectively, with 13 bases between them. The CDR3 has 15 amino acids. Per germline, CDR1 MNHEY and CDR2 SMNVEV (reference sequence). CDR3 bases: TGTGCCAGCAGTTTATTGATACCCGGGGGCTACGAGCAGTACTTC. The encoded protein is CASSLLIPGGYEQYF.

The V and J genes are TRBV4-3 and TRBJ2-3, with D perhaps matching TRBD2 (7 bases). The CDR3 extends over 14 amino acids. V was trimmed by 0 bases and J by 6 bases, leaving 10 bases between them. Germline V gives CDR1 LGHNA, CDR2 YSLEER. CDR3 coding DNA: TGCGCCAGCAGCCAAGATGGGGGGGCGGATACGCAGTATTTT. Its protein product is CASSQDGGADTQYF.

This chain connects TRBV10-3 to TRBJ1-5; tentative D call: TRBD1 (6 bases). Trimming took off 2 bases at V and 0 bases at J, with 8 bases between the two ends. Germline V gene sequence: CDR1 ENHRY, CDR2 SYGVKD. This CDR3 is 15 amino acids long. The CDR3 nucleotides are TGTGCCATCAGTGAGACAGGGAATAGCAATCAGCCCCAGCATTTT. Protein: CAISETGNSNQPQHF.

The chain recombines TRBV27 with TRBJ1-1, with D maybe TRBD1 (6 bases). V was cut by 4 bases and J by 2 bases, with 11 bases left in between. Germline V gene data show CDR1 as MNHEY and CDR2 as SMNVEV (reference sequence). The CDR3 totals 14 residues. For the CDR3, the DNA is TGTGCCAGCAGTTGGGGGGGCGGAAACACTGAAGCTTTCTTT. Translation gives CASSWGGGNTEAFF.

J is TRBJ1-4 and V is TRBV28; 8 bases fit TRBD1. Germline lookup yields CDR1 MDHEN and CDR2 SYDVKM. The V and J ends lost 5 bases and 6 bases, in that order; junction bases with no gene match: 8. The CDR3 spans 15 residues. This chain's CDR3 is CASSGPGTGDEKLFF. DNA for the CDR3: TGTGCCAGCAGTGGTCCCGGGACAGGCGATGAAAAACTGTTTTTT.

The V call is TRBV9, the J call TRBJ2-1, with 9 positions matching TRBD1. This CDR3 contains 16 residues. V shed 0 bases and J 5 bases; nucleotides not matched to a gene: 6. Germline V gene sequence: CDR1 SGDLS, CDR2 YYNGEE. CDR3 loop: CASSVAIGTGNNEQFF. CDR3 coding DNA: TGTGCCAGCAGCGTAGCAATAGGGACAGGGAACAATGAGCAGTTCTTC.

The rearrangement joins TRBV5-1 to TRBJ1-1; 7 bases are a match to TRBD1. The germline V gene has CDR1 SGHRS and CDR2 YFSETQ. CDR3 length: 15 residues. The V gene end was trimmed by 4 bases and the J gene end by 1 base; junction bases not matched to a gene: 7. CDR3 sequence reads: CASSRYTGANTEAFF. The DNA of the CDR3 is TGCGCCAGCAGCCGATATACAGGGGCGAACACTGAAGCTTTCTTT.

CDR3 protein: CASSLAQGGREQYF. CDR3 DNA: TGTGCCAGCAGCTTAGCCCAGGGGGGTCGCGAGCAGTACTTC. The chain couples TRBV11-3 to TRBJ2-7, with D possibly TRBD1 on 7 matching bases. Germline V gene data show CDR1 as SGHNT and CDR2 as YENEEA. V was cut by 1 base and J by 6 bases, with 13 bases left in between. CDR3 length: 14 residues.

The V call is TRBV1, the J call TRBJ2-2; the DNA was not used to check the table's D call, TRBD1. TRBV1 constitutes a pseudogene. This CDR3 has 18 amino acids. The CDR3 bases are TGCACCAGCAGCCTGGCGCTAAAAGATGGCAGGGGTACCGGGGAGCTGTTTTTT. Amino acid sequence: CTSSLALKDGRGTGELFF.

This clone was recorded a few times. The chain uses TRBV5-6 and TRBJ1-1, with 7 bases lining up with TRBD1. CDR3 size: 13 residues. Germline V lookup: CDR1 SGHDT, CDR2 YYEEEE. J lost 10 bases, V lost 0 bases, and 6 bases had no gene match. The CDR3 nucleotides read TGTGCCAGCAGCTTGGTAGGGGGCCTCGGAGCTTTCTTT. Amino acids: CASSLVGGLGAFF.

The CDR3 here is CASSEGFWVRQRRGDTQYF. CDR3 DNA: TGTGCCAGCAGTGAAGGTTTTTGGGTTAGACAGAGAAGGGGAGATACGCAGTATTTT. V and J are TRBV6-1 and TRBJ2-3; perhaps TRBD1 as D (5 bases). Germline assignment: CDR1 MNHNS and CDR2 SASEGT. The CDR3 covers 19 residues. The V and J ends lost 1 base and 5 bases respectively, with 25 bases between them.

The CDR3 loop is CASSESSRVGQGNIQYF. The CDR3 region has the DNA TGTGCCAGCAGCGAAAGTAGTAGAGTGGGACAGGGAAACATTCAGTACTTC. This chain connects TRBV7-9 to TRBJ2-4; 9 bases map to TRBD1. Trimming at V came to 5 bases and at J to 6 bases, leaving 14 bases not matched to a gene. There are 17 residues in the CDR3. Germline V gene data show CDR1 as SEHNR and CDR2 as FQNEAQ (reference sequence).

This chain links TRBV27 with TRBJ1-2, with TRBD1 as a possible D gene (6 bases). The V and J ends lost 5 bases and 4 bases respectively, with 11 bases between them. This CDR3 contains 13 residues. CDR1 and CDR2 (germline): MNHEY, SMNVEV (reference sequence). The CDR3 bases are TGTGCCAGCAGTCGAACAGGGATCTATGGCTACACCTTC. Protein: CASSRTGIYGYTF.

The chain uses TRBV28 and TRBJ2-7; 9 positions agree with TRBD1. The V gene end was trimmed by 5 bases and the J gene end by 2 bases; junction bases not matched to a gene: 4. The CDR3 runs 14 residues. Germline V gives CDR1 MDHEN, CDR2 SYDVKM. CDR3 bases: TGTGCCAGCAGTCTCCGGACAGGGGCCTACGAGCAGTACTTC. As protein: CASSLRTGAYEQYF. Full variable domain (rest looked up from reference TRBV28 and TRBJ2-7): DVKVTQSSRYLVKRTGEKVFLECVQDMDHENMFWYRQDPGLGLRLIYFSYDVKMKEKGDIPEGYSVSREKKERFSLILESASTNQTSMYLCASSLRTGAYEQYFGPGTRLTVT.

The table lists this clone with a few counts. This chain connects TRBV7-9 to TRBJ1-6, with 10 bases aligning to TRBD1. The CDR3 is made up of 14 amino acids. J lost 7 bases, V lost 5 bases, and 2 bases had no gene match. Germline V gene data show CDR1 as SEHNR and CDR2 as FQNEAQ (reference sequence). This CDR3 is CASSEGQGNSPLHF. The CDR3 DNA sequence: TGTGCCAGCAGCGAGGGACAGGGGAATTCACCCCTCCACTTT.

The chain combines TRBV6-5 with TRBJ1-2, with 10 bases aligning to TRBD1. With V trimmed by 2 bases and J by 6 bases, 6 bases remained unmatched. The CDR3 is 15 residues long. Germline lookup yields CDR1 MNHEY and CDR2 SVGAGI. In nucleotides, the CDR3 is TGTGCCAGCAGTTACGCCGGGACAGGGGTAGATGGCTACACCTTC. Encoded protein: CASSYAGTGVDGYTF.

DNA for the CDR3: TGTGCCAGCAGTTTACGGGGACTGCTTAATGAAAAACTGTTTTTT. Translated, it gives CASSLRGLLNEKLFF. This chain links TRBV28 with TRBJ1-4; a possible D gene is TRBD1 (5 bases). V lost 2 bases and J 4 bases, leaving 11 bases between the germline ends. Germline V gives CDR1 MDHEN, CDR2 SYDVKM. The CDR3 contains 15 residues.

The sample holds a few counts of this clone. The V call is TRBV7-8, the J call TRBJ2-1; 12 nucleotides agree with TRBD2. This CDR3 is built from 17 residues. The germline V gene encodes CDR1 SGHVS and CDR2 FQNEAQ. With V trimmed by 5 bases and J by 5 bases, 10 bases remained unmatched. The CDR3 nucleotides read TGTGCCAGCAGCCGCCGGACTAGCGGGGACGGTAACAATGAGCAGTTCTTC. Translated: CASSRRTSGDGNNEQFF. The complete variable domain, with remaining parts taken from reference TRBV7-8 and TRBJ2-1, reads GAGVSQSPRYKVAKRGQDVALRCDPISGHVSLFWYQQALGQGPEFLTYFQNEAQLDKSGLPSDRFFAERPEGSVSTLKIQRTQQEDSAVYLCASSRRTSGDGNNEQFFGPGTRLTVL.

The rearrangement uses TRBV6-5 and TRBJ1-1; perhaps TRBD1 as D (5 bases). The germline V gene encodes CDR1 MNHEY and CDR2 SVGAGI. CDR3 size: 14 residues. V lost 7 bases to trimming and J lost 5 bases, with 17 bases between them. The CDR3, as DNA: TGTGCCAGCAAGGGGCAGGGTTTTAAAACTGAAGCTTTCTTT. It codes for CASKGQGFKTEAFF.

The J gene is TRBJ2-7, the V gene TRBV28, with 7 bases identical to TRBD2. Unmatched junction bases numbered 14, after V lost 5 bases and J lost 4 bases. In germline, CDR1 is MDHEN, CDR2 SYDVKM. The length of the CDR3 is 16 residues. CDR3: CASSPSSAGLIYEQYF. The CDR3 bases are TGTGCCAGCAGTCCATCATCAGCGGGACTAATATACGAGCAGTACTTC.

This rearrangement joins TRBV11-2 to TRBJ2-1, with TRBD2 matching over 7 bases. CDR1 SGHAT and CDR2 FQNNGV come from the germline V gene. The CDR3 runs 16 residues. V dropped 5 bases and J dropped 6; count of bases not matched to a gene: 13. CDR3: CASSPWGGGVANEQFF. In nucleotides, the CDR3 is TGTGCCAGCAGCCCCTGGGGGGGAGGGGTCGCCAATGAGCAGTTCTTC.

The V call is TRBV3-1 (or the pseudogene TRBV3-2), the J call TRBJ2-5; 7 bases align to TRBD1. The germline V gene has CDR1 LGHDT and CDR2 YNNKEL (reference sequence). The CDR3 consists of 14 residues. With V trimmed by 3 bases and J by 4 bases, 5 bases remained unmatched. DNA of the CDR3: TGTGCCAGCAGCCAGTCGACAGGGATAGAGACCCAGTACTTC. This gives the protein CASSQSTGIETQYF.

J is TRBJ1-1 and V is TRBV9; D might be TRBD1 (6 bases). The length of the CDR3 is 15 residues. CDR1 and CDR2 (germline): SGDLS, YYNGEE. V was pared by 4 bases and J by 4 bases, with 17 bases between. The DNA of the CDR3 is TGTGCCAGCAGCCCAGGGAGGGGGGTCAGCACTGAAGCTTTCTTT. Amino acid sequence: CASSPGRGVSTEAFF.

V is TRBV24-1 and J is TRBJ2-3; 10 nucleotides align to TRBD1. J was trimmed by 4 bases and V by 2 bases; bases with no gene match: 11. CDR1 and CDR2 from the germline V gene are KGHDR and SFDVKD. The CDR3 spans 18 residues. CDR3 sequence reads: CATSDWATTGGAADTQYF. As DNA, the CDR3 is TGTGCCACCAGTGATTGGGCCACGACAGGGGGCGCAGCAGATACGCAGTATTTT.

This sequence joins TRBV21-1 and TRBJ1-6. TRBV21-1 corresponds to a pseudogene. CDR3 length: 16 amino acids. The CDR3 nucleotides are TGTGCCAGCAGCAAAGGGGGGGAGCCTGGTAATTCACCCCTCCACTTT. It yields the protein CASSKGGEPGNSPLHF.

V gene TRBV5-4 combines with J gene TRBJ1-2; TRBD1 might be the D (5 bases). Germline-derived CDR1 and CDR2 are SGHNT and YYREEE (reference sequence). V lost 0 bases to trimming and J lost 4 bases, with 7 bases between them. The CDR3 runs to 13 residues. The CDR3 is CASSLGGGYGYTF. The CDR3 coding sequence is TGTGCCAGCAGCTTGGGCGGGGGCTATGGCTACACCTTC.

This clone was seen a few times. The J gene is TRBJ1-1, the V gene TRBV7-6; no clear D. The germline gives CDR1 SGHVS, CDR2 FNYEAQ. The CDR3 sequence is 13 residues long. Trimming left V 5 bases short and J 5 bases short, with 12 bases between. CDR3 loop: CASSRDGGTEAFF. In DNA, the CDR3 is TGTGCCAGCAGCCGAGACGGAGGGACTGAAGCTTTCTTT.

The V call is TRBV19, the J call TRBJ2-1; 7 bases align to TRBD2. Germline CDR1 is LNHDA and CDR2 is SQIVND (reference sequence). V lost 5 bases and J lost 7; bases outside the gene matches: 11. This CDR3 spans 15 amino acids. The DNA of the CDR3 is TGTGCCAGTAGTTTATCCTCTGGCGGGAGTAATGAGCAGTTCTTC. Protein product: CASSLSSGGSNEQFF. The complete variable domain, with remaining parts taken from reference TRBV19 and TRBJ2-1, reads DGGITQSPKYLFRKEGQNVTLSCEQNLNHDAMYWYRQDPGQGLRLIYYSQIVNDFQKGDIAEGYSVSREKKESFPLTVTSAQKNPTAFYLCASSLSSGGSNEQFFGPGTRLTVL.

The rearrangement joins TRBV29-1 to TRBJ2-7, with 9 positions matching TRBD1. Germline trimming cut 7 bases from V and 2 bases from J; bases unmatched to any gene: 9. The CDR3 is made up of 14 amino acids. Germline V lookup: CDR1 SQVTM, CDR2 ANQGSEA. In DNA, the CDR3 is TGCAGCGCTCAAGGGGGACAGGGAACCTACGAGCAGTACTTC. Its protein product is CSAQGGQGTYEQYF.